In its sample, the clone carrying this T cell receptor (beta chain) was seen once. This sample is part of a study of blood T cell repertoires in COVID-19. Study details: Nucleic acid was either cDNA or gDNA, and it came from T cells, B-cell-depleted T cells, or PBMCs.

CDR3 length: 14 amino acids. With 4 bases removed from V and 4 bases from J, the gap between germline ends came to 13 bases. Germline CDR1 LGHDT, CDR2 YNNKEL (reference sequence). Clones were read by immunoSEQ multiplex PCR, and TCRdb kept only the in-frame ones, dropping some. The sample lists roughly 230,000 clones, 80% to 90% occurring once. Sequencing input: peripheral blood. The chain has TRBV3-1 (or the pseudogene TRBV3-2) and TRBJ1-2; D unclear. This TCR was recovered from a woman aged 40 to 50 who had recovered from COVID-19. The CDR3 loop reads CASSRLGSVYGYTF. CDR3 sequence (DNA): TGTGCCAGCAGCCGGCTCGGGTCGGTCTATGGCTACACCTTC.